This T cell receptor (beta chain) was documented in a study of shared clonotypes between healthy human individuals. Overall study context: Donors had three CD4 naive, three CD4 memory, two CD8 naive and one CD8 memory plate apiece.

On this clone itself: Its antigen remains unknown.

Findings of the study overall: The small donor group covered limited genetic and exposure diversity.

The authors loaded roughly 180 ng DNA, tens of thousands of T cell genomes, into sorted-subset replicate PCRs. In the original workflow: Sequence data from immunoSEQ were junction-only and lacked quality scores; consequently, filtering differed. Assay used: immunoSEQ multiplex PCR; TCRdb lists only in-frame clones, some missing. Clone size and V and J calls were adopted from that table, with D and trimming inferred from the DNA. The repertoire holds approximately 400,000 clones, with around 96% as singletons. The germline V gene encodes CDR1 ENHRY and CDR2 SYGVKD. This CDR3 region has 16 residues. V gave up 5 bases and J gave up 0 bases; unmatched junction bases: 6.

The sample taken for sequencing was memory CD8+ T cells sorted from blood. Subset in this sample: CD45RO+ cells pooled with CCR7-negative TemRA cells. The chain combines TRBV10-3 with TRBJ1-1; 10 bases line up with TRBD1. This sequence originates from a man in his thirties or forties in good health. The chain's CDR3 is CAISPRQGALNTEAFF. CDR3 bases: TGTGCCATCAGTCCAAGACAGGGGGCTTTGAACACTGAAGCTTTCTTT.